Listed here is a single TCR beta chain. Generated by immunoSEQ multiplex PCR, the TCRdb table keeps only in-frame clones and is missing some. The data contain 5,500 to 7,500 clones, 70% to 90% of them singletons. This specimen belongs to a study of blood T cell repertoires in COVID-19. Study-level information: PBMCs, B-cell-depleted T cells, or T cells provided the cDNA or gDNA that made up the material.

This CDR3 contains 12 residues. The ends were cut back, 5 bases at V and 7 bases at J, with 11 bases in the middle. Germline assignment: CDR1 SNHLY and CDR2 FYNNEI. The receptor was derived from a human donor in a cohort sampled during active COVID-19. The donor label of this sample is uncertain. The chain has TRBV2 and TRBJ1-2; tentative D call: TRBD1 (5 bases). Source material: peripheral blood. The CDR3 DNA is TGTGCCAGCAGTCCCTACAGGACTGGCTACACCTTC. Translated: CASSPYRTGYTF. The whole variable domain, filled in from reference TRBV2 and TRBJ1-2, reads EPEVTQTPSHQVTQMGQEVILRCVPISNHLYFYWYRQILGQKVEFLVSFYNNEISEKSEIFDDQFSVERPDGSNFTLKIRSTKLEDSAMYFCASSPYRTGYTFGSGTRLTVV.